The entry below gives a single TCR beta chain sequence along with its context. Germline CDR1 reads MNHEY; CDR2 reads SVGAGI. CDR3 length equals 17 residues. This entry comes from a study of T cell clusters in autoimmune cytopenias. Roughly 38,000 genome equivalents of blood DNA were amplified for TRB. Multiplex touch-down PCR amplified TRB using TRB-A and TRB-B pools in one tube. From its re-call of the multiplex PCR reads, TCRdb lists each CDR3 protein once, without DNA. The sample's table shows about 15,000 distinct CDR3 sequences. These data were also filed under a second study, of T cell repertoires in aging, cancer and after chemotherapy. That investigation notes: Over several months to years, re-sampled healthy donor repertoires clearly shared clones. In cancer patients, declining TCR diversity with age involved lost richness and lost evenness. Across the chemotherapy interval, each cancer cohort showed higher median generation probability, suggesting thymic rebound.

This chain uses TRBV6-5 with TRBJ1-4. This receptor was obtained from a human donor in good health. The sample taken for sequencing was peripheral blood. The CDR3 spells CASSYSAVRGGNEKLFF.